This T cell receptor (beta chain) is drawn from a study of vaccination effects on CD4 cells after COVID-19. Prior to sequencing, the ViraFEST assay stimulated PBMC with viral peptide pools, which expanded the antigen-specific CD4+ T cells. Once cultured for roughly 10 days, the cells underwent separation to obtain CD4+ T cells. Testing of the vaccine recipients showed negative nucleocapsid antibodies and no prior SARS-CoV-2 infection. Data came from immunoSEQ multiplex PCR; TCRdb stores just in-frame clones and leaves some out. Of 73,000 or so clones listed, about 78% are singletons. CDR1 and CDR2 (germline): SGHTA, FQGNSA. The CDR3 is 16 amino acids. J gave up 2 bases and V 5 bases, and 6 bases lay outside the gene matches. This clone was counted a single time. Its antigen is currently unknown.

This receptor was taken from a human donor who received a COVID-19 vaccine. The sample consisted of CD4+ T cells from PBMCs cultured with SARS-CoV-2 spike peptides, taken before COVID-19 vaccination. This chain links TRBV7-2 with TRBJ2-6, with 7 bases lining up with TRBD1. The CDR3 region has the DNA TGTGCCAGCAGCGCACGGGGACAGCCTGGGGCCAACGTCCTGACTTTC. This translates into CASSARGQPGANVLTF. The variable domain in full, completed from reference TRBV7-2 and TRBJ2-6, reads GAGVSQSPSNKVTEKGKDVELRCDPISGHTALYWYRQSLGQGLEFLIYFQGNSAPDKSGLPSDRFSAERTGGSVSTLTIQRTQQEDSAVYLCASSARGQPGANVLTFGAGSRLTVL.